These 15 T cell receptor beta chains were all obtained from the same sample, sequenced in a study of blood T cell repertoires in COVID-19. Only in-frame clones appear in the TCRdb table, and some are missing; sequencing was by immunoSEQ multiplex PCR. Altogether roughly 400,000 clones are present, just over 90% being singletons, with the ten largest covering roughly 0.86%. The sequenced material came from PBMCs or T cells enriched from blood (not recorded which). The receptor set was obtained from a woman in her thirties or forties who had been exposed to COVID-19.

The chain combines TRBV19 with TRBJ1-2; 7 nucleotides match TRBD1. Germline trimming cut 5 bases from V and 7 bases from J; bases unmatched to any gene: 7. The CDR3 covers 13 residues. The germline gives CDR1 LNHDA, CDR2 SQIVND (reference sequence). As DNA, the CDR3 is TGTGCCAGTAGTCTGCGACAGGGCTCTGGCTACACCTTC. It encodes CASSLRQGSGYTF.

The V and J genes are TRBV14 and TRBJ1-1; D is perhaps TRBD1 (5 bases). V was pared by 1 base and J by 2 bases, with 17 bases between. Germline assignment: CDR1 SGHDN and CDR2 FVKESK. This CDR3 is built from 17 residues. This CDR3 reads CASSQVRQGFVNTEAFF. CDR3 DNA sequence: TGTGCCAGCAGCCAAGTACGTCAGGGATTCGTTAACACTGAAGCTTTCTTT.

The DNA of the CDR3 is TGTGCCAGCACTCTAAGAGGACTCCGAGTAATGGAGACTGAAGCTTTCTTT. Its protein product is CASTLRGLRVMETEAFF. The chain employs TRBV2 and TRBJ1-1; no firm D call. The germline V gene encodes CDR1 SNHLY and CDR2 FYNNEI. V lost 7 bases to trimming and J lost 5 bases, with 26 bases between them. The CDR3 has 17 amino acids.

The chain joins TRBV14 to TRBJ1-3, with D possibly matching TRBD1 (5 bases). V was pared by 3 bases and J by 0 bases, with 15 bases between. Germline values: CDR1 SGHDN, CDR2 FVKESK. CDR3 length equals 17 residues. The CDR3 loop is CASSHPGAGLSGNTIYF. CDR3 nucleotides: TGTGCCAGCAGCCACCCCGGTGCAGGGCTCTCTGGAAACACCATATATTTT.

V usage is TRBV18 and J usage is TRBJ1-1; 8 bases are a match to TRBD1. V shed 3 bases, J shed 0 bases, and the junction held 6 bases outside the gene matches. This CDR3 comprises 16 residues. CDR1 KGHSH and CDR2 LQKENI come from the germline V gene. The DNA for the CDR3 is TGTGCCAGCTCACCCGGACAGGGCCTTTTGAACACTGAAGCTTTCTTT. This codes for CASSPGQGLLNTEAFF.

The chain is built from TRBV19 and TRBJ1-2, with TRBD1 matching 11 bases. Germline assignment: CDR1 LNHDA and CDR2 SQIVND (reference sequence). The trim removed 7 bases at V and 6 bases at J, leaving 10 bases unmatched. The CDR3 length is 15 residues. In DNA, the CDR3 is TGTGCCAGTACAAACCTCGGACAGGGGGCTAATGGCTACACCTTC. Its translation: CASTNLGQGANGYTF.

V usage is TRBV18 and J usage is TRBJ1-2; D possibly corresponds to TRBD1 (5 bases). Trimming shortened V by 4 bases and J by 0 bases, and 6 bases separated the two germline ends. The CDR3 has 13 amino acids. Germline assignment: CDR1 KGHSH and CDR2 LQKENI. CDR3 sequence: CASSLTANYGYTF. CDR3 bases: TGTGCCAGCTCACTGACAGCTAACTATGGCTACACCTTC.

This chain joins TRBV25-1 and TRBJ1-6, with TRBD1 matching over 7 bases. Germline V CDR1 and CDR2: MGHDK, SYGVNS. The CDR3 is 13 amino acids. The trim removed 8 bases at V and 7 bases at J, leaving 5 bases unmatched. In DNA, the CDR3 is TGTGCCAGCGCCAAACAGGGGAATTCACCCCTCCACTTT. This gives the protein CASAKQGNSPLHF.

This clone was seen a single time. The rearrangement joins TRBV5-1 to TRBJ1-5; possible D gene TRBD1, 6 bases. From germline, CDR1 is SGHRS and CDR2 YFSETQ. The CDR3 sequence is 16 residues long. V lost 0 bases, J lost 1 base, and 11 bases lay in between. Here the CDR3 DNA reads TGCGCCAGCAGCTTGGAGGGAGGGGGGAGCAATCAGCCCCAGCATTTT. Translated, it gives CASSLEGGGSNQPQHF.

The chain employs TRBV7-3 and TRBJ2-1; D might be TRBD2 (6 bases). With 4 bases removed from V and 0 bases from J, the gap between germline ends came to 13 bases. Germline V gives CDR1 SGHTA, CDR2 FQGTGA. CDR3 length: 16 residues. The CDR3 sequence is CASSSSSVSSYNEQFF. CDR3 DNA sequence: TGTGCCAGCAGCTCTTCTAGCGTAAGCTCCTACAATGAGCAGTTCTTC.

As DNA, the CDR3 is TGTGCCAGCAGCTTGGAGGGGGCGCGTGGCTACACCTTC. Protein sequence: CASSLEGARGYTF. The chain couples TRBV5-4 to TRBJ1-2; 7 nucleotides line up with TRBD1. The CDR3 consists of 13 residues. The germline gives CDR1 SGHNT, CDR2 YYREEE (reference sequence). V lost 0 bases and J lost 7; bases outside the gene matches: 3.

V usage is TRBV2 and J usage is TRBJ1-2; D not resolved. This CDR3 has 12 amino acids. CDR1 and CDR2 from the germline V gene are SNHLY and FYNNEI. Trimming cost V 7 bases and J 0 bases, with 6 bases left between them. The CDR3 coding sequence is TGTGCCAGCATCCTAGCTAACTATGGCTACACCTTC. This translates into CASILANYGYTF. Using reference TRBV2 and TRBJ1-2 for the parts outside the CDR3, the full variable domain is EPEVTQTPSHQVTQMGQEVILRCVPISNHLYFYWYRQILGQKVEFLVSFYNNEISEKSEIFDDQFSVERPDGSNFTLKIRSTKLEDSAMYFCASILANYGYTFGSGTRLTVV.

This chain connects TRBV5-6 to TRBJ1-6; maybe TRBD1 (5 bases). The CDR3 is 16 amino acids. Deletions cut 1 base from V and 7 bases from J, with 15 bases between. Per the germline V gene, CDR1 is SGHDT and CDR2 is YYEEEE. The CDR3 here is CASSLYLDSSNSPLHF. Here the CDR3 DNA reads TGTGCCAGCAGCTTGTATTTAGACAGTTCCAATTCACCCCTCCACTTT.

This chain uses TRBV15 with TRBJ1-2, with 10 bases aligning to TRBD1. CDR1 is LNHNV and CDR2 is YYDKDF in the germline V gene (reference sequence). Trimming took 1 base from V and 3 from J; bases not matched to a gene: 2. CDR3 length equals 15 residues. The CDR3 bases are TGTGCCACCAGCAGAGCCGGACAGGGGGACTATGGCTACACCTTC. Its translation: CATSRAGQGDYGYTF.

The chain combines TRBV2 with TRBJ2-3; TRBD2 aligns across 7 bases. CDR1 and CDR2 from the germline V gene are SNHLY and FYNNEI. The CDR3 contains 14 residues. Trimming took 5 bases from V and 2 from J; bases not matched to a gene: 4. As DNA, the CDR3 is TGTGCCAGCAGTAGGGAGGGAGACACAGATACGCAGTATTTT. Amino acid sequence: CASSREGDTDTQYF. The whole variable domain, remainder taken from reference TRBV2 and TRBJ2-3, is EPEVTQTPSHQVTQMGQEVILRCVPISNHLYFYWYRQILGQKVEFLVSFYNNEISEKSEIFDDQFSVERPDGSNFTLKIRSTKLEDSAMYFCASSREGDTDTQYFGPGTRLTVL.